The clone carrying this T cell receptor beta chain was found a few times. TCRdb independently ran MiXCR on the 5' RACE reads; one entry per CDR3 protein. Of some 350,000 distinct CDR3 sequences listed, over 10% are singletons. This sample stems from a study of T-cell memory formation after mild COVID-19. Germline CDR1 reads SGDLS; CDR2 reads YYNGEE. V lost 2 bases and J 0 bases, leaving 6 bases between the germline ends. The CDR3 spans 15 residues. The V call is TRBV9, the J call TRBJ2-6, with D hard to call. Material for sequencing was PBMCs or a T cell subset sorted from them (not recorded which). The TCR originated in a man aged 18 to 29 who had mild COVID-19 (a few samples of this study predate the infection). Cell type and time point are not known. The CDR3 nucleotides read TGTGCCAGCAGCGTGCAGAGCTCTGGGGCCAACGTCCTGACTTTC. Its protein is CASSVQSSGANVLTF.